This TCR beta chain stems from a study of cytomegalovirus exposure and HLA in healthy donors. About the research overall: An early data release held 79 million or so unique TCRs from HLA-typed donors.

Amplification used 60 Vbeta primers and 13 Jbeta primers. Method: immunoSEQ multiplex PCR; TCRdb's copy keeps in-frame clones and lacks some. The sample lists 150,000 to 250,000 clones; 82% were seen once. This CDR3 is 15 amino acids long. With 7 bases clipped from V and 4 bases from J, the junction kept 11 bases outside the gene matches. Germline CDR1 reads MNHNS; CDR2 reads SASEGT. The chain links TRBV6-1 to TRBJ2-7, with 9 bases aligning to TRBD1. The receptor was derived from a woman aged 50 to 65 in good health and CMV-seropositive. Sequencing was done on a sample of PBMCs. The CDR3 protein is CASIIGDRAGYEQYF. CDR3 sequence (DNA): TGTGCCAGCATCATTGGGGACAGGGCGGGTTACGAGCAGTACTTC.